This is a list of T cell receptor beta chains from one sample in a study of blood T cell repertoires in COVID-19. TCRdb's table, derived via immunoSEQ multiplex PCR, lists solely in-frame clones and lacks some. Of hundreds of thousands of clones in the sample, about four fifths were seen once. The sequenced sample consisted of PBMCs or T cells enriched from blood (not recorded which). These receptors came from a woman in her sixties who had recovered from COVID-19. The CDR3 runs from the conserved cysteine through the conserved F or W. Each record gives: clone size, D gene, J gene, V gene, CDR3 length, CDR3 protein, CDR3 DNA. A D gene is named only where the DNA matches it firmly. The size entry is marked missing in some rows and otherwise reads once, few, many or a size class.

>few|NA|TRBJ1-4|TRBV6-1|16
CASSARRMGPNEKLFF
TGTGCCAGCAGTGCTCGGAGAATGGGGCCTAATGAAAAACTGTTTTTT
>NA|NA|TRBJ2-7|TRBV11-3|16
CASSPSGRGVFYEQYF
TGTGCCAGCAGCCCCTCTGGGCGCGGGGTCTTCTACGAGCAGTACTTC
>NA|NA|TRBJ1-5|TRBV6-5|16
CASSYSSAAGVQPQHF
TGTGCCAGCAGTTACTCGTCGGCCGCCGGAGTACAGCCCCAGCATTTT
>NA|NA|TRBJ1-2|TRBV11-2|13
CASSLSPEHGYTF
TGTGCCAGCAGCTTATCCCCAGAACATGGCTACACCTTC
>NA|TRBD1|TRBJ2-7|TRBV5-1|14
CASSVGRGLYEQYF
TGCGCCAGCAGCGTGGGCAGGGGGCTATACGAGCAGTACTTC
>NA|NA|TRBJ2-7|TRBV5-1|15
CASKESGQGIREQYF
TGCGCCAGCAAGGAGTCGGGGCAGGGGATCCGCGAGCAGTACTTC
>few|TRBD1|TRBJ1-2|TRBV7-9|15
CASSWGQIANYGYTF
TGTGCCAGCAGCTGGGGACAGATAGCTAACTATGGCTACACCTTC
>NA|NA|TRBJ1-3|TRBV7-9|16
CASSLEGGLSGNTIYF
TGTGCCAGCAGCTTAGAGGGAGGGCTCTCTGGAAACACCATATATTTT
>once|TRBD2|TRBJ2-5|TRBV18|14
CASSPMTSRETQYF
TGTGCCAGCTCACCCATGACTAGCAGAGAGACCCAGTACTTC
>NA|TRBD2|TRBJ2-3|TRBV6-5|15
CASGLAGGSTDTQYF
TGTGCTAGCGGACTGGCGGGGGGAAGCACAGATACGCAGTATTTT
>NA|NA|TRBJ2-7|TRBV6-5|14
CASSYSLWAYEQYF
TGTGCCAGCAGTTACTCTTTATGGGCTTACGAGCAGTACTTC
>NA|NA|TRBJ1-1|TRBV12-3/TRBV12-4|12
CASTRENTEAFF
TGTGCCAGCACCAGGGAGAACACTGAAGCTTTCTTT
>NA|NA|TRBJ1-1|TRBV15|13
CATSRAQGSEAFF
TGTGCCACCAGCAGAGCCCAGGGGAGTGAAGCTTTCTTT
>NA|NA|TRBJ2-6|TRBV4-3|17
CASSQAPPRSGANVLTF
TGCGCCAGCAGCCAAGCACCCCCCCGGTCTGGGGCCAACGTCCTGACTTTC
>NA|NA|TRBJ2-3|TRBV19|14
CASSEGPRTDTQYF
TGTGCCAGTAGTGAGGGCCCCCGGACGGATACGCAGTATTTT
>NA|NA|TRBJ2-1|TRBV6-2/TRBV6-3|17
CASSSGQGGPSYNEQFF
TGTGCCAGCAGTTCAGGGCAGGGAGGCCCCTCCTACAATGAGCAGTTCTTC
>NA|TRBD1|TRBJ1-2|TRBV5-1|14
CASATGGDMYGYTF
TGCGCCAGCGCTACAGGGGGCGACATGTATGGCTACACCTTC
>NA|TRBD1|TRBJ1-5|TRBV4-1|13
CASAAGGGQPQHF
TGCGCCAGCGCCGCAGGGGGCGGTCAGCCCCAGCATTTT
>few|TRBD1|TRBJ1-2|TRBV3-1/TRBV3-2|12
CASSQAGGDYTF
TGTGCCAGCAGCCAAGCAGGGGGCGACTACACCTTC
>NA|NA|TRBJ2-1|TRBV7-2|18
CASSLLPPGSYSYNEQFF
TGTGCCAGCAGCTTATTACCCCCGGGGTCATACTCCTACAATGAGCAGTTCTTC
>NA|NA|TRBJ2-3|TRBV5-1|16
CASSLASGRVGDTQYF
TGCGCCAGCAGCTTGGCCTCAGGGCGTGTTGGAGATACGCAGTATTTT
>NA|TRBD2|TRBJ2-3|TRBV15|15
CATSTSSGPGDTQYF
TGTGCCACCAGCACCTCTAGCGGTCCCGGAGATACGCAGTATTTT
>NA|NA|TRBJ2-3|TRBV9|15
CASSAGGENTDTQYF
TGTGCCAGCAGCGCCGGGGGAGAGAACACAGATACGCAGTATTTT
>NA|TRBD1|TRBJ1-5|TRBV19|14
CASSPGTGNQPQHF
TGTGCCAGTAGTCCCGGGACAGGGAATCAGCCCCAGCATTTT
>once|TRBD1|TRBJ2-1|TRBV29-1|15
CSVDGTRGKSDEQFF
TGCAGCGTTGATGGAACCAGGGGGAAGTCCGATGAGCAGTTCTTC
>NA|TRBD1|TRBJ1-2|TRBV18|15
CASSPGTGGDYGYTF
TGTGCCAGCTCACCCGGGACAGGGGGCGACTATGGCTACACCTTC
>NA|TRBD2|TRBJ2-3|TRBV4-2|15
CASSQARGAVDTQYF
TGTGCCAGCAGCCAAGCGCGGGGGGCTGTAGATACGCAGTATTTT
>NA|TRBD1|TRBJ2-4|TRBV18|14
CASSGRDRSNIQYF
TGTGCCAGCTCCGGCCGGGACAGATCGAACATTCAGTACTTC
>NA|NA|TRBJ2-7|TRBV7-9|12
CATGNTGPEQYF
TGTGCCACCGGGAACACAGGGCCCGAGCAGTACTTC
>NA|TRBD2|TRBJ2-3|TRBV19|19
CASHLGGTLAGGPTDTQYF
TGTGCCAGCCACCTGGGGGGGACCCTAGCGGGGGGGCCGACAGATACGCAGTATTTT
>NA|TRBD2|TRBJ2-5|TRBV11-2|18
CASSLFQGLAGEGETQYF
TGTGCCAGCAGCTTATTCCAAGGACTAGCGGGAGAGGGAGAGACCCAGTACTTC
>NA|NA|TRBJ1-6|TRBV29-1|13
CSVSTGRNSPLHF
TGCAGCGTTTCCACAGGGCGCAATTCACCCCTCCACTTT
>NA|NA|TRBJ1-1|TRBV29-1|12
CSVVGTGIEAFF
TGCAGCGTTGTGGGTACAGGGATTGAAGCTTTCTTT
>NA|NA|TRBJ1-1|TRBV28|11
CASFQNTEAFF
TGTGCCAGCTTTCAGAACACTGAAGCTTTCTTT
>NA|TRBD1|TRBJ1-5|TRBV5-6|14
CASSLGGQGQPQHF
TGTGCCAGCAGCTTGGGGGGACAGGGGCAGCCCCAGCATTTT
>NA|TRBD2|TRBJ2-2|TRBV5-3|13
CTGAGANTGELFF
TGCACGGGAGCGGGGGCTAACACCGGGGAGCTGTTTTTT
>NA|NA|TRBJ1-2|TRBV24-1|14
CATSDFWQTYGYTF
TGTGCCACCAGTGATTTTTGGCAAACCTATGGCTACACCTTC
>NA|NA|TRBJ2-5|TRBV27|14
CASSPRRPQETQYF
TGTGCCAGCAGTCCTAGGCGGCCTCAAGAGACCCAGTACTTC
>NA|NA|TRBJ1-5|TRBV11-2|13
CASSLRVNQPQHF
TGTGCCAGCAGCTTACGGGTCAATCAGCCCCAGCATTTT
>few|NA|TRBJ1-1|TRBV29-1|13
CSVERQGTTEAFF
TGCAGCGTTGAAAGGCAGGGCACCACTGAAGCTTTCTTT
>NA|NA|TRBJ2-3|TRBV7-9|16
CASSFLAGATTDTQYF
TGTGCCAGCAGCTTTTTGGCGGGGGCCACCACAGATACGCAGTATTTT
>NA|TRBD1|TRBJ2-7|TRBV7-6|15
CASSVNPGQGNEQYF
TGTGCCAGCAGCGTCAATCCGGGACAGGGCAACGAGCAGTACTTC
>NA|TRBD1|TRBJ2-5|TRBV25-1|15
CASSETNDREQTQYF
TGTGCCAGCAGTGAAACCAACGACAGGGAACAGACCCAGTACTTC
>NA|TRBD2|TRBJ2-1|TRBV5-6|13
CASSSGLLSEQFF
TGTGCCAGCAGCTCGGGACTACTAAGTGAGCAGTTCTTC
>few|NA|TRBJ2-1|TRBV5-4|16
CASSLDTYRSYNEQFF
TGTGCCAGCAGCTTGGATACGTATCGGTCCTACAATGAGCAGTTCTTC
>NA|NA|TRBJ2-1|TRBV11-3|14
CASSPGASYNEQFF
TGTGCCAGCAGCCCGGGAGCCTCCTACAATGAGCAGTTCTTC
>once|TRBD2|TRBJ2-1|TRBV19|15
CASSILAGLDNEQFF
TGTGCCAGTAGTATTCTAGCGGGGCTAGACAATGAGCAGTTCTTC
>NA|TRBD1|TRBJ2-1|TRBV27|18
CASNYIPTPTGDSNEQFF
TGTGCCAGCAACTATATACCCACGCCGACAGGGGACAGCAATGAGCAGTTCTTC
>NA|NA|TRBJ1-1|TRBV12-3/TRBV12-4|13
CASSLGGNTEAFF
TGTGCCAGCAGTTTGGGGGGGAACACTGAAGCTTTCTTT
>NA|TRBD1|TRBJ2-7|TRBV4-1|15
CASSQVRDRAYEQYF
TGCGCCAGCAGCCAAGTCCGGGACAGGGCCTACGAGCAGTACTTC
>NA|TRBD2|TRBJ2-1|TRBV6-5|14
CASSREGSNNEQFF
TGTGCCAGCAGTCGGGAGGGGTCCAACAATGAGCAGTTCTTC
>NA|TRBD2|TRBJ2-1|TRBV9|16
CASSVPSGSSYNEQFF
TGTGCCAGCAGCGTTCCTAGCGGGAGCTCCTACAATGAGCAGTTCTTC
>NA|NA|TRBJ2-1|TRBV19|13
CASLRDSGNEQFF
TGTGCCAGCCTTCGGGACTCTGGGAATGAGCAGTTCTTC
>NA|TRBD2|TRBJ2-7|TRBV5-1|15
CASSFWTSGRYEQYF
TGCGCCAGCAGCTTCTGGACTAGCGGGAGGTACGAGCAGTACTTC
>NA|NA|TRBJ1-2|TRBV28|14
CASSLAQGNYGYTF
TGTGCCAGCAGTTTGGCACAGGGAAACTATGGCTACACCTTC
>NA|NA|TRBJ1-5|TRBV21-1|14
CASSSGQGSQPQHF
TGTGCCAGCAGCTCGGGACAGGGGAGTCAGCCCCAGCATTTT
>NA|NA|TRBJ1-1|TRBV6-5|11
CASRRGEGAFF
TGTGCCAGCAGGCGGGGGGAGGGCGCTTTCTTT
>NA|TRBD2|TRBJ2-1|TRBV3-1/TRBV3-2|16
CASSQDTPSGRGEQFF
TGTGCCAGCAGCCAAGATACGCCTAGCGGGAGAGGTGAGCAGTTCTTC
>once|NA|TRBJ1-5|TRBV7-2|13
CASRQNSNQPQHF
TGTGCCAGCAGACAGAATAGCAATCAGCCCCAGCATTTT